A single sample gave rise to the 14 T cell receptor beta chains below, sequenced in a study of blood T cells in healthy people across ages. Then a second PCR, running roughly 7 to 11 cycles, was carried out with a sample-barcoded 5' primer and a J-beta primer mix. From the 5' RACE reads, TCRdb called clonotypes with MiXCR, one entry per CDR3 protein. Here the sample spans about 680,000 distinct CDR3 sequences, more than 40% being singletons. The source material was blood. These receptors all come from a woman between 55 and 75 years old in good health.

This clonotype has only a few counts. This chain links TRBV7-8 with TRBJ2-7; D is unclear. Trimming pared 5 bases from V and 2 bases from J, leaving 13 bases between. The CDR3 length is 14 residues. The V gene's germline CDR1 is SGHVS and CDR2 FQNEAQ. The DNA for the CDR3 is TGTGCCAGCAGCCCTACCCTCTCCACCTACGAGCAGTACTTC. Residues: CASSPTLSTYEQYF.

Remarks on this clonotype: A much larger clone sits a single nucleotide away, making a read error possible. The J gene is TRBJ2-5, the V gene TRBV29-1; 11 bases align to TRBD2. The V gene end was trimmed by 7 bases and the J gene end by 4 bases; junction bases not matched to a gene: 5. CDR3 length: 13 residues. The germline V gene has CDR1 SQVTM and CDR2 ANQGSEA. CDR3: CSASGGNRETQYF. The CDR3 DNA follows: TGCAGCGCTAGCGGGGGGAACCGAGAGACCCAGTACTTC.

The chain is built from TRBV4-1 and TRBJ2-1, with 8 bases matching TRBD2. CDR1 is MGHRA, CDR2 YSYEKL, per germline. Trimming cost V 6 bases and J 1 base; bases outside gene matches: 5. The CDR3 loop spans 15 amino acids. The CDR3 reads CASRPIAGSYNEQFF. Here the CDR3 DNA reads TGCGCCAGCAGACCTATAGCGGGGTCCTACAATGAGCAGTTCTTC.

This rearrangement joins TRBV7-3 to TRBJ2-3; D gene unclear. Germline V CDR1 and CDR2: SGHTA, FQGTGA. Trimming pared 3 bases from V and 2 bases from J, leaving 12 bases between. The CDR3 consists of 15 residues. In DNA, the CDR3 is TGTGCCAGCAGCTTGCCGTCTAGTGCCACAGATACGCAGTATTTT. Translated, it gives CASSLPSSATDTQYF.

The genes are TRBV5-1 and TRBJ2-1; the D gene could be TRBD1 or TRBD2 (6 bases each). Trimming stripped 7 bases from V and 4 bases from J, with 18 bases between. The length of the CDR3 is 15 residues. Germline V CDR1 and CDR2: SGHRS, YFSETQ. Here the CDR3 reads CASPPGATQYNEQFF. The CDR3 DNA reads TGCGCCAGCCCTCCGGGGGCTACTCAATACAATGAGCAGTTCTTC. The full variable domain, rest sourced from reference TRBV5-1 and TRBJ2-1, is KAGVTQTPRYLIKTRGQQVTLSCSPISGHRSVSWYQQTPGQGLQFLFEYFSETQRNKGNFPGRFSGRQFSNSRSEMNVSTLELGDSALYLCASPPGATQYNEQFFGPGTRLTVL.

The CDR3 protein is CSARDTFSGTHSFDEQFF. CDR3 coding DNA: TGCAGTGCTAGAGATACTTTTTCCGGGACTCACAGTTTCGATGAGCAGTTCTTC. This chain joins TRBV20-1 and TRBJ2-1; possible D gene TRBD2, 6 bases. CDR1 DFQATT and CDR2 SNEGSKA come from the germline V gene (reference sequence). With 0 bases removed from V and 8 bases from J, the gap between germline ends came to 26 bases. The CDR3 spans 18 residues.

The chain has TRBV12-3 or TRBV12-4 and TRBJ2-4, with TRBD1 matching over 10 bases. The ends lost 5 bases at V and 9 bases at J; junction bases unmatched: 4. This CDR3 has 13 amino acids. This CDR3 is CASSEGQGGIQYF. The CDR3 nucleotides are TGTGCCAGCAGTGAAGGACAGGGGGGCATTCAGTACTTC.

The chain recombines TRBV28 with TRBJ2-1; D call uncertain. V lost 3 bases to trimming and J lost 5 bases, with 8 bases between them. The CDR3 covers 13 residues. The germline V gene has CDR1 MDHEN and CDR2 SYDVKM. CDR3 nucleotide sequence: TGTGCCAGCAGTTTTCGTGGGGACAATGAGCAGTTCTTC. It is translated as CASSFRGDNEQFF.

The CDR3 DNA sequence: TGCAGCGTTGATCGGCAGGGTGTACACTATGGCTACACCTTC. Translated, it gives CSVDRQGVHYGYTF. V usage is TRBV29-1 and J usage is TRBJ1-2, with TRBD1 as a possible D gene (5 bases). The CDR3 runs to 14 residues. The germline CDR1 and CDR2 sequences are SQVTM and ANQGSEA. V gave up 3 bases and J gave up 3 bases, with 14 bases separating them.

The chain is built from TRBV28 and TRBJ2-7; D possibly matches TRBD1 or TRBD2 (7 bases each). Trimming took off 3 bases at V and 2 bases at J, with 14 bases between the two ends. The CDR3 is 15 amino acids. Germline-derived CDR1 and CDR2 are MDHEN and SYDVKM. This CDR3 reads CASSFSQGGTYEQYF. CDR3 nucleotide sequence: TGTGCCAGCAGTTTTAGCCAGGGGGGGACCTACGAGCAGTACTTC.

This clonotype was observed a few times. This rearrangement joins TRBV29-1 to TRBJ1-1; unclear D gene. There are 13 residues in the CDR3. Trimming stripped 6 bases from V and 6 bases from J, with 17 bases between. Looked up from germline, CDR1 is SQVTM and CDR2 is ANQGSEA. The CDR3 DNA is TGCAGCGTATACACCTTCTTTGACGCTGAAGCTTTCTTT. Encoded protein: CSVYTFFDAEAFF. The whole variable domain, remainder taken from reference TRBV29-1 and TRBJ1-1, is SAVISQKPSRDICQRGTSLTIQCQVDSQVTMMFWYRQQPGQSLTLIATANQGSEATYESGFVIDKFPISRPNLTFSTLTVSNMSPEDSSIYLCSVYTFFDAEAFFGQGTRLTVV.

The V gene is TRBV2, the J gene TRBJ2-4, with a possible D match to TRBD2 (6 bases). The DNA end is more similar to TRBJ2-7, so the J call may be wrong. Germline V CDR1 and CDR2: SNHLY, FYNNEI. The length of the CDR3 is 14 residues. The CDR3 region has the DNA TGTGCCAGCACGGACGATTCTGGGGGGAACGAGCAGTACTTC. It specifies CASTDDSGGNEQYF.

This chain uses TRBV28 with TRBJ2-1, with TRBD2 identical over 12 bases. V lost 5 bases and J lost 9; bases outside the gene matches: 8. CDR3 length: 15 residues. Germline V gives CDR1 MDHEN, CDR2 SYDVKM. CDR3 loop: CASSPRLAGVSEQFF. CDR3 DNA sequence: TGTGCCAGCAGTCCAAGACTAGCGGGAGTAAGTGAGCAGTTCTTC.

This clonotype showed up just a few times. V is TRBV12-3 or TRBV12-4 and J is TRBJ2-1; D is undetermined. CDR3 length: 14 amino acids. V was pared by 0 bases and J by 12 bases, with 15 bases between. The CDR3 bases are TGTGCCAGCAGTTTAGCGGGAATAAGTGGCGGGCAGTTCTTC. Encoded protein: CASSLAGISGGQFF.